This T cell receptor beta chain was obtained from a study of T cell repertoires in ileal Crohn's disease (dated by TCRdb to between 2018 and 2021). About the full investigation: Median disease duration was around 8 years, and roughly 35% of patients were identified as active smokers at the time of surgery. A Rutgeerts score higher than i0 was the definition used for endoscopic postoperative recurrence. Surgery was performed for a complication in all patients, with stricturing disease in roughly 60% and penetrating disease in roughly 40%. The study was conducted in parallel with a multicentre cohort built to find predictors of early endoscopic recurrence after ileocolonic resection. The TCR repertoire was analysed in 55 to 70 patients with Crohn's disease drawn from a prospective multicentre cohort. A total of roughly 150 mucosal samples from 60 or so patients were sequenced, collected from several sites on the surgical specimen as well as at postoperative endoscopy. About half of the patients received postoperative therapy: about 10 received thiopurines and 15 to 20 received anti-TNF agents. On the study overall, not on this receptor specifically: A significantly higher proportion of clonal expansions was observed in active smokers at surgery than in non-smokers (roughly 27% vs 19%, p=0.02). Only a subgroup of patients, of unstated size, had their mucosal CD4 and CD8 T cells sorted and sequenced. Endoscopic recurrence was found to be associated with higher high-frequency clone percentages at surgery, and recurrence was observed in all patients with clonality above 26.8% (18/57). Sorted CD8 T cells carried more high-frequency clones than CD4 T cells, suggesting mucosal expansions were mainly CD8.

Concerning this clone: The antigen it binds to is not known. No base quality values were provided; no much bigger clone lies one nucleotide off.

Eligible patients were adults with ileal or ileocolonic Crohn's disease who had an indication for ileocolonic resection. Whole ileal mucosal biopsies were kept frozen at -80 degrees C prior to DNA extraction. Genomic DNA was isolated from frozen whole biopsies using a TRizol-based method, and the DNA was quantified with a NanoDrop 2000 spectrophotometer. Roughly 500 nanograms of biopsy DNA per sample were submitted for commercial TCRB immunosequencing. CDR3 regions were amplified from genomic DNA by Adaptive Biotechnology using a two-step, amplification bias-controlled multiplex PCR. In the first PCR, primers covered every V and J gene segment, and in the second PCR, barcodes and Illumina adapters were added. CDR3 libraries were sequenced on an Illumina instrument. The study's own analysis went as follows. Vendor-provided pipelines were combined with custom analysis of raw data in R/Bioconductor under R version 3.3.0. Clonality, ranging from 0 to 1, was calculated as the inverse of the normalised Shannon entropy of all productive clones. High-frequency clones were defined as the share of the repertoire occupied by the top 100 clones, with only clones passing a 95% confidence test being retained. The Simpson index measured repertoire diversity, and the Morisita-Horn index measured overlap between samples. TCRdb provides this immuneACCESS table in a form limited to in-frame rearrangements. Some clones are lacking; in checked studies, under half of them reflect an unresolved V gene, and why the rest are absent is not known. V, J and clone size reflect that table, while D and trimming were determined from the DNA. Within this sample are 6,000 or so clones, with 95% of them counted one time only. In total, the top ten clones hold around 0.31% of the sample.

The trim is 5 bases for V and 4 bases for J, with a gap of 10 bases between the germline ends. The CDR3 contains 12 residues, cysteine and phenylalanine counted. CDR3 DNA is the only sequence kept; it has 36 bases, read in frame from the first base. Reading the germline V gene gives CDR1 SGHRS and CDR2 YFSETQ. Sequences were obtained from ileal tissue. The TCR comes from an adult with Crohn's disease. The rearranged chain carries TRBV5-1 and TRBJ2-7, with TRBD1 tentatively as D gene (6 bases match). The bases are TGCGCCAGCAGTCGGGACAAATACGAGCAGTACTTC. It translates to CASSRDKYEQYF. Reference TRBV5-1 and TRBJ2-7 proteins supply the regions before and after the CDR3; the full variable domain is: KAGVTQTPRYLIKTRGQQVTLSCSPISGHRSVSWYQQTPGQGLQFLFEYFSETQRNKGNFPGRFSGRQFSNSRSEMNVSTLELGDSALYLCASSRDKYEQYFGPGTRLTVT.